This entry lists 25 T cell receptor beta chains sequenced from one sample in a study of regulatory T cells in long-lasting Graves disease. Indicated time point: newly diagnosed GD, antithyroid drugs for less than 3 months. The TCR library was prepared using RNA isolated from PBMCs. Through Arm-PCR of CDR3 regions and iRepertoire HTBI primers, TCR beta libraries were built. TCRdb independently ran MiXCR on the multiplex PCR reads; one entry per CDR3 protein. The sample has 500,000 or so distinct CDR3 sequences, 11% to 15% seen once; the top ten hold more than 15%. These same data were also listed under a study on T cells in Graves' hyperthyroidism and ophthalmopathy.

Sample: peripheral blood mononuclear cells (PBMCs), taken at new diagnosis, from a patient treated with antithyroid drugs. The receptors stem from a woman aged 45 to 65 with Graves disease.

The V gene is TRBV6-1, the J gene TRBJ1-3; 8 bases map to TRBD1. V dropped 5 bases and J dropped 2; count of bases not matched to a gene: 5. The CDR3 has 15 residues. Germline V gene sequence: CDR1 MNHNS, CDR2 SASEGT. CDR3 in DNA: TGTGCCAGCAGTACGCGACAGGGGCCTGGAAACACCATATATTTT. It is translated as CASSTRQGPGNTIYF.

This clonotype was detected ten times or more. The chain carries TRBV5-1 and TRBJ2-3, with TRBD2 matching 12 bases. CDR3 length equals 16 residues. The germline CDR1 and CDR2 sequences are SGHRS and YFSETQ. V was clipped by 4 bases and J by 2 bases; unmatched bases: 5. The CDR3 here is CASSTGTSGSTDTQYF. Written as DNA, the CDR3 is TGCGCCAGCAGCACCGGGACTAGCGGGTCCACAGATACGCAGTATTTT.

Regarding this clonotype: It is likely a read error: a sequence one base away is far more abundant. The genes are TRBV11-3 and TRBJ1-1; 9 bases agree with TRBD1. The CDR3 spans 14 residues. Germline CDR1 and CDR2: SGHNT and YENEEA. The CDR3 DNA is TGTGTCAGCAGCTCGGGACAGGGGAACACTGAAGCTTTCTTT. Its protein product is CVSSSGQGNTEAFF.

About this clonotype itself: Given a far larger clone just one base away, this is likely a sequencing read error. The chain joins TRBV13 to TRBJ2-7; D might be TRBD2 (6 bases). Trimming pared 5 bases from V and 7 bases from J, leaving 21 bases between. The CDR3 runs to 15 residues. Germline-derived CDR1 and CDR2 are PRHDT and FYEKMQ (reference sequence). The CDR3 reads CASSLELAVNNEQYF. The CDR3 bases are TGTGCCAGCAGCCTCGAGTTAGCGGTAAACAATGAGCAGTACTTC.

This clonotype occurred many times. This rearrangement joins TRBV11-2 to TRBJ2-3; tentative D call: TRBD2 (6 bases). Trimming took 5 bases from V and 3 from J, leaving 18 bases between them. The V gene's germline CDR1 is SGHAT and CDR2 FQNNGV. There are 16 residues in the CDR3. Here the CDR3 reads CASSHGRGRRTDTQYF. In nucleotides, the CDR3 is TGTGCCAGCAGCCATGGGAGAGGGAGGCGAACAGATACGCAGTATTTT.

This clonotype was seen repeatedly, ten times or more. The chain is built from TRBV12-3 or TRBV12-4 and TRBJ1-2, with no clear D. The CDR3 contains 13 residues. V was clipped by 7 bases and J by 8 bases, with 17 bases between them. The CDR3 spells CASTNTGSNGYTF. The CDR3, as DNA: TGTGCCAGCACGAACACGGGCAGTAACGGCTACACCTTC.

The genes are TRBV29-1 and TRBJ1-2; 9 bases fit TRBD1. The V segment lost 1 base and the J segment 13 bases; nucleotides outside the gene matches: 19. There are 16 residues in the CDR3. The germline CDR1 and CDR2 sequences are SQVTM and ANQGSEA. The CDR3 DNA sequence: TGCAGCGTTGAAGTCCTCCACCCGGGACAGGGCCCTATAGGCACCTTC. This codes for CSVEVLHPGQGPIGTF.

This clonotype was seen a few times. The chain recombines TRBV27 with TRBJ2-7, with 8 bases that match TRBD2. The CDR3 extends over 14 amino acids. With V trimmed by 5 bases and J by 6 bases, 9 bases remained unmatched. Germline V gives CDR1 MNHEY, CDR2 SMNVEV (reference sequence). CDR3 residues: CASSTSGSLTEQYF. CDR3 DNA: TGTGCCAGCAGTACGAGCGGGAGTTTAACCGAGCAGTACTTC.

The chain carries TRBV19 and TRBJ1-1, with 11 bases lining up with TRBD1. Germline lookup yields CDR1 LNHDA and CDR2 SQIVND (reference sequence). The trim removed 6 bases at V and 3 bases at J, leaving 12 bases unmatched. CDR3 length: 17 residues. The CDR3, as DNA: TGTGCCAGTAGGCATCGGACAGGGGGCCGACTTGACACTGAAGCTTTCTTT. Encoded protein: CASRHRTGGRLDTEAFF.

The table lists this clonotype with many counts. The chain links TRBV6-1 to TRBJ1-1; 8 nucleotides line up with TRBD1. The length of the CDR3 is 15 residues. V shed 7 bases and J 3 bases; nucleotides not matched to a gene: 10. The V gene's germline CDR1 is MNHNS and CDR2 SASEGT. CDR3 sequence reads: CASITRRGRDTEAFF. The DNA of the CDR3 is TGTGCCAGCATTACGCGCAGGGGGCGCGACACTGAAGCTTTCTTT.

In this sample, this clonotype turned up many times. The gene calls are TRBV2 and TRBJ1-5, with D perhaps TRBD1 (5 bases). Trimming pared 5 bases from V and 5 bases from J, leaving 13 bases between. The length of the CDR3 is 14 residues. The germline V gene encodes CDR1 SNHLY and CDR2 FYNNEI. CDR3 nucleotide sequence: TGTGCCAGCAGTCTTAGGGGACTGGATCAGCCCCAGCATTTT. This encodes CASSLRGLDQPQHF.

The sample holds many counts of this clonotype. CDR3 loop: CASSRGLAGSLIAKNIQYF. CDR3 DNA sequence: TGTGCCAGCAGTCGGGGACTAGCGGGCTCCTTAATAGCCAAAAACATTCAGTACTTC. The chain recombines TRBV28 with TRBJ2-4; 12 bases map to TRBD2. Germline V gives CDR1 MDHEN, CDR2 SYDVKM. The CDR3 is made up of 19 amino acids. V dropped 5 bases and J dropped 0; count of bases not matched to a gene: 11.

The sample holds many counts of this clonotype. The chain uses TRBV18 and TRBJ2-7; D gene unclear. Trimming shortened V by 2 bases and J by 2 bases, and 10 bases separated the two germline ends. From germline, CDR1 is KGHSH and CDR2 LQKENI. The CDR3 contains 14 residues. CDR3 DNA: TGTGCCAGCTCACCAGGCCAGGCCCCCTACGAGCAGTACTTC. Translation gives CASSPGQAPYEQYF.

The chain recombines TRBV19 with TRBJ2-1; D is perhaps TRBD1 or TRBD2 (5 bases each). V shed 6 bases and J shed 10 bases, with 16 bases lying between them. Germline V gene lookup returns CDR1 LNHDA and CDR2 SQIVND (reference sequence). This CDR3 contains 13 residues. The CDR3 is CASSPWDGQEQFF. The CDR3 nucleotides read TGTGCCAGTAGCCCCTGGGACGGCCAGGAGCAGTTCTTC.

In this sample, this clonotype turned up a few times. The gene calls are TRBV9 and TRBJ1-1; D is ambiguous. V was shortened by 0 bases and J by 0 bases, with 3 bases between the two germline ends. The germline V gene has CDR1 SGDLS and CDR2 YYNGEE. This CDR3 is 13 amino acids long. The CDR3 spells CASSVAMNTEAFF. CDR3 nucleotide sequence: TGTGCCAGCAGCGTAGCTATGAACACTGAAGCTTTCTTT.

This clonotype was detected only a few times. CDR3 region: CAWSVRFGRESLGNTGELFF. CDR3 DNA sequence: TGTGCCTGGAGTGTACGGTTCGGGCGGGAGAGTCTCGGAAACACCGGGGAGCTGTTTTTT. The chain is built from TRBV30 and TRBJ2-2; 7 nucleotides match TRBD2. The germline V gene encodes CDR1 GTSNPN and CDR2 SVGIG (reference sequence). The CDR3 consists of 20 residues. V was pared by 0 bases and J by 2 bases, with 18 bases of the junction left unmatched.

This clonotype was seen only a few times. The chain links TRBV24-1 to TRBJ1-2, with unresolved D. Per the germline V gene, CDR1 is KGHDR and CDR2 is SFDVKD. This CDR3 spans 13 amino acids. V shed 5 bases and J shed 0 bases, with 6 bases lying between them. This CDR3 reads CATSVGSNYGYTF. The CDR3 DNA sequence: TGTGCCACCAGTGTAGGCTCTAACTATGGCTACACCTTC.

The V gene is TRBV19, the J gene TRBJ1-5; a weak D match, TRBD1 (5 bases). Germline V CDR1 and CDR2: LNHDA, SQIVND (reference sequence). Between the trimmed V and J ends, which lost 1 base and 1 base, there was a span of 8 bases. This CDR3 spans 15 amino acids. CDR3 loop: CASSIGGGSNQPQHF. CDR3 sequence (DNA): TGTGCCAGTAGTATAGGGGGGGGGAGCAATCAGCCCCAGCATTTT.

The table lists this clonotype with a few counts. The chain recombines TRBV28 with TRBJ1-5, with D tentatively TRBD1 (6 bases). The V and J ends lost 6 bases and 2 bases respectively, with 14 bases between them. Germline V gene lookup returns CDR1 MDHEN and CDR2 SYDVKM. This CDR3 is built from 15 residues. The CDR3 nucleotides read TGTGCCAGCAGCCCAACTCCAGGGGGCAATCAGCCCCAGCATTTT. Its protein product is CASSPTPGGNQPQHF.

This clonotype was seen ten or more times. This rearrangement joins TRBV9 to TRBJ1-4; the D gene is possibly TRBD1 (6 bases). CDR1 SGDLS and CDR2 YYNGEE come from the germline V gene. The V gene lost 3 bases and the J gene lost 5 bases, with 17 bases spanning the gap. The CDR3 loop spans 16 amino acids. The CDR3 sequence: CASSAQSGAQNEKLFF. DNA of the CDR3: TGTGCCAGCAGCGCACAATCAGGGGCTCAGAATGAAAAACTGTTTTTT.

The chain uses TRBV9 and TRBJ2-5; the D gene is possibly TRBD1 (5 bases). Germline values: CDR1 SGDLS, CDR2 YYNGEE. The CDR3 is 15 residues long. Trimming removed 1 base at V and 3 bases at J, with 13 bases between. The CDR3: CASSVNPRVEETQYF. The CDR3 nucleotides are TGTGCCAGCAGCGTAAACCCCAGGGTGGAAGAGACCCAGTACTTC.

Points on this clonotype: A much larger clone lies a single base off, so this may be a read error. The chain is built from TRBV28 and TRBJ1-2; TRBD1 might be the D (5 bases). This CDR3 is 13 amino acids long. CDR1 is MDHEN and CDR2 is SYDVKM in the germline V gene. The CDR3 DNA follows: TGTGCCGGCAGTTATGGGACCCTGGACGGCTACACCTTC. It codes for CAGSYGTLDGYTF.

The gene calls are TRBV18 and TRBJ1-3; D unclear. The CDR3 sequence is 16 residues long. CDR1 and CDR2 from the germline V gene are KGHSH and LQKENI. V lost 3 bases to trimming and J lost 4 bases, with 16 bases between them. The CDR3 sequence is CASSPRELLGGNTIYF. The CDR3, as DNA: TGTGCCAGCTCACCCCGGGAACTTCTCGGCGGAAACACCATATATTTT.

The chain uses TRBV5-1 and TRBJ2-1; D ambiguous. This CDR3 spans 13 amino acids. The germline V and J ends were trimmed by 5 bases and 5 bases, with 11 bases remaining between them. Germline CDR1 SGHRS, CDR2 YFSETQ. CDR3 amino acids: CASRAETNNEQFF. The DNA for the CDR3 is TGCGCCAGCAGGGCTGAGACGAACAATGAGCAGTTCTTC.

The chain couples TRBV28 to TRBJ2-7, with a possible D match to TRBD2 (5 bases). The CDR3 consists of 15 residues. Per the germline V gene, CDR1 is MDHEN and CDR2 is SYDVKM. Trimming left V 6 bases short and J 4 bases short, with 19 bases between. This CDR3 reads CASSPPSGGPYEQYF. CDR3 DNA: TGTGCCAGCAGCCCCCCAAGCGGCGGACCATACGAGCAGTACTTC.